This entry describes one T cell receptor beta chain. Its target is unknown. This entry belongs to a study of cytomegalovirus exposure and HLA in healthy donors. The CDR3 length is 16 residues. Trimming took 2 bases from V and 5 from J; bases not matched to a gene: 10. Germline loops: CDR1 SGHDN, CDR2 FVKESK. In the PCR, 60 Vbeta and 13 Jbeta primers were used. The method was immunoSEQ multiplex PCR; TCRdb's version includes in-frame clones alone and lacks a portion of them. This sample has around 260,000 clones, with around 80% found just once. General study findings and limits: Altogether, 150 or so TCR beta chains were recorded as cytomegalovirus-associated. When analyzed later, a missense DCLRE1C variant was found to be linked to TCR beta V- and J-gene trimming. Most subjects' HLA-A and HLA-B alleles were reportedly predicted from TCR beta sequences.

This receptor was obtained from a girl aged 2-9 years in good health and CMV-seronegative. The chain couples TRBV14 to TRBJ1-2; TRBD1 aligns across 8 bases. Specimen: PBMCs. CDR3: CASSQLNRGIRYGYTF. CDR3 DNA: TGTGCCAGCAGCCAACTTAACAGGGGGATTAGGTATGGCTACACCTTC. Supplemented by reference TRBV14 and TRBJ1-2, the full variable domain reads EAGVTQFPSHSVIEKGQTVTLRCDPISGHDNLYWYRRVMGKEIKFLLHFVKESKQDESGMPNNRFLAERTGGTYSTLKVQPAELEDSGVYFCASSQLNRGIRYGYTFGSGTRLTVV.